This is a list of T cell receptor beta chains from one sample in a study of cytomegalovirus exposure and HLA in healthy donors. The method was immunoSEQ multiplex PCR; TCRdb's version includes in-frame clones alone and lacks a portion of them. The profile shows around 160,000 clones, 68% of them singletons. Sequencing was performed on PBMCs. The receptors were gathered from a woman under 30 in good health and CMV-seropositive. Each CDR3 is given with its conserved first and last residue. The D gene is left open where the match is weak. Only part of the rows carry a size: once, few, many, or a class if the clone is expanded.

>TRBD2|-|TRBJ2-3|15|TRBV5-1
TGCGCCAGCAGCTTTAGCGGGAGGGCCACAGATACGCAGTATTTT
CASSFSGRATDTQYF
>TRBD2|-|TRBJ2-7|19|TRBV28
TGTGCCAGCACCCTTTCGGGGGATCCGAGCGGGAGTCCCCTTTGGGAGCAGTACTTC
CASTLSGDPSGSPLWEQYF
>-|few|TRBJ1-1|15|TRBV30
TGTGCCTGGACGGCCGGAACGACAGAGAGATTCGAAGCTTTCTTT
CAWTAGTTERFEAFF
>-|-|TRBJ1-1|15|TRBV5-1
TGCGCCAGCAGCAAACCGGACAGTCTGGACACTGAAGCTTTCTTT
CASSKPDSLDTEAFF
>-|-|TRBJ2-1|13|TRBV2
TGTGCCATTAACTCGGGGATGTACAATGAGCAGTTCTTC
CAINSGMYNEQFF
>-|-|TRBJ1-5|13|TRBV2
TGTGCCAGGGCGACAGGCCACAATCAGCCCCAGCATTTT
CARATGHNQPQHF
>-|few|TRBJ2-7|14|TRBV11-1
TGTGCCAGCAGCTTTGGGGAGGAGGTCTACGAGCAGTACTTC
CASSFGEEVYEQYF
>-|-|TRBJ2-5|14|TRBV2
TGTGCCAGCAGTTTTTCGCACTCCCGGGAGACCCAGTACTTC
CASSFSHSRETQYF
>-|-|TRBJ2-1|13|TRBV27
TGTGCCAGCGGCTTGTCAGCCTACAATGAGCAGTTCTTC
CASGLSAYNEQFF
>-|-|TRBJ1-4|12|TRBV29-1
TGCAGCGCCCGACTGAGTAATGAAAAACTGTTTTTT
CSARLSNEKLFF
>TRBD1|few|TRBJ2-1|16|TRBV7-9
TGTGCCAGCAGCTCAATGACAGGGGGCTTGTACAATGAGCAGTTCTTC
CASSSMTGGLYNEQFF
>-|-|TRBJ1-6|13|TRBV6-5
TGTGCCAGCAGTTACTCGCTGAGGTCGACCCTCCACTTT
CASSYSLRSTLHF
>TRBD1|few|TRBJ2-3|19|TRBV4-2
TGTGCCAGCAGCCAAGTGCATCCCGGACAGGGACCCGTCACAGATACGCAGTATTTT
CASSQVHPGQGPVTDTQYF
>TRBD2|-|TRBJ2-1|15|TRBV12-5
TGTGCTAGTGGTTTTGGCGCGGGAGGGGACAATGAGCAGTTCTTC
CASGFGAGGDNEQFF
>-|-|TRBJ2-6|14|TRBV6-5
TGTGCCAGCAGTTGGGGGGCTGGGGCCAACGTCCTGACTTTC
CASSWGAGANVLTF
>TRBD2|-|TRBJ2-1|15|TRBV9
TGTGCCAGCAGCGCCAGCGGGACTAGCGTCAATGAGCAGTTCTTC
CASSASGTSVNEQFF